This T cell receptor beta chain was recovered during a study of CD8+CD57+ T cells in acquired aplastic anemia. Study-level information: DNA recovered from sorted CD4+ and CD8+ cells had a mean of about 3.5 ug.

In patients chosen for sequencing, flow cytometry had shown CD8+CD57+ cell expansion. With no exception, the patients had severe acquired aplastic anemia. Profiles of TCR beta VDJ and CDR3 were generated from a genomic DNA template. TCRdb recomputed calls from the reads with MiXCR, one row per CDR3 protein. The sample yields roughly 280,000 distinct CDR3 sequences, 56% seen once. The sample taken for sequencing was sorted CD4+, CD8+, or CD8+CD57+ T cells (not recorded which) from PBMCs. The sequence derives from a human donor with aplastic anemia.

This CDR3 reads CASSLPGQGVEQYF. The CDR3 bases are TGTGCCAGCAGCTTACCGGGACAGGGCGTAGAGCAGTACTTC. The V call is TRBV7-6, the J call TRBJ2-7; 9 bases are a match to TRBD1. V trimming: 2 bases; J trimming: 7 bases; junction bases outside the gene matches: 6. The CDR3 length is 14 residues. Germline V lookup: CDR1 SGHVS, CDR2 FNYEAQ.